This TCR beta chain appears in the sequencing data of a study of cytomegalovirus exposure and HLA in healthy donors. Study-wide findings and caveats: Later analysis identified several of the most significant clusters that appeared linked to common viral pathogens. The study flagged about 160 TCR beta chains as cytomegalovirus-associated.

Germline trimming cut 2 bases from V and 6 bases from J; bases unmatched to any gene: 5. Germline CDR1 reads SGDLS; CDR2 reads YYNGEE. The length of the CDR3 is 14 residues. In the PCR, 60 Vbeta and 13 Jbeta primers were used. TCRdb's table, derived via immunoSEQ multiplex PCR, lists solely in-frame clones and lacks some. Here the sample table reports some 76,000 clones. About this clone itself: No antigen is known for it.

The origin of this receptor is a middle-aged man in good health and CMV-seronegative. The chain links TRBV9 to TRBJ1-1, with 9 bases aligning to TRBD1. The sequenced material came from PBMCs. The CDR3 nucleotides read TGTGCCAGCAGCGTCCGGGACAGGGTTTCTGAAGCTTTCTTT. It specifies CASSVRDRVSEAFF.